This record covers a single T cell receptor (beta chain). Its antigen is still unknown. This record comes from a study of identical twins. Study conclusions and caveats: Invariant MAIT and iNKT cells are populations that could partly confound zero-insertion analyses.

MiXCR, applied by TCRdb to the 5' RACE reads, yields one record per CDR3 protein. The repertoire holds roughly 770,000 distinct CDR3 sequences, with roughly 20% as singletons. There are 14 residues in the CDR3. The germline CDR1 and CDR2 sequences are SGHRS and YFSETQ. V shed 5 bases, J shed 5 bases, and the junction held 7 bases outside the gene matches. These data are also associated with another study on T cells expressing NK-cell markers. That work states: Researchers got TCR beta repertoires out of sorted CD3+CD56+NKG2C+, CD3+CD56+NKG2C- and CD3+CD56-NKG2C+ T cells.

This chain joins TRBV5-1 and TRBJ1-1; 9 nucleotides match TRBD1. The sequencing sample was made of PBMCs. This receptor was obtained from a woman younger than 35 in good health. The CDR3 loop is CASRDTGGATEAFF. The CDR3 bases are TGCGCCAGCAGGGATACAGGGGGCGCGACTGAAGCTTTCTTT.